A selection of T cell receptor beta chains follows, all from one sample in a study of cytotoxic CD8 clonotypes in ibrutinib-treated CLL. Sequencing was performed with immunoSEQ multiplex PCR; in TCRdb, only in-frame clones are kept and a portion is missing. In the table there are under 200,000 clones, 84% of which are singletons. Specimen: PBMCs, collected after 24 months of ibrutinib treatment. These receptors all come from a human donor with chronic lymphocytic leukemia. CDR3s include the opening cysteine and the closing phenylalanine or tryptophan. D genes are given only for firm matches. For some rows the clone size is stated as once, few or many, or as a class when expanded; others skip it.

TRBV6-6	TRBJ1-4	TRBD1	.	15	TGTGCCAGCAGTGGACAGGGGTCTACTAATGAAAAACTGTTTTTT	CASSGQGSTNEKLFF
TRBV4-3	TRBJ1-4	TRBD1	.	16	TGCGCCAGCAGCCAAGAGGGACAGGGCCCTAATGAAAAACTGTTTTTT	CASSQEGQGPNEKLFF
TRBV5-4	TRBJ2-2	.	.	13	TGTGCCAGCAGCTTTAGCGGTATGGGGGAGCTGTTTTTT	CASSFSGMGELFF
TRBV19	TRBJ2-1	TRBD2	.	16	TGTGCCAGTAGCCCCTGGGGTAGCGGGAGGTCCGTGGAGCAGTTCTTC	CASSPWGSGRSVEQFF
TRBV7-7	TRBJ1-1	TRBD1	.	13	TGTGCCAGCAGCCCGACAGGGGGCGCCCCAGCTTTCTTT	CASSPTGGAPAFF
TRBV19	TRBJ2-1	.	.	14	TGTGCCAGTCGCCGAGGGGCCTCCTACAATGAGCAGTTCTTC	CASRRGASYNEQFF
TRBV5-4	TRBJ2-7	TRBD2	once	17	TGTGCCAGCAGCCTCTGGTCTGGCGGGAGGGTTTACTACGAGCAGTACTTC	CASSLWSGGRVYYEQYF
TRBV4-2	TRBJ2-5	.	.	13	TGTGCCAGCAGCCAAGAAAACCAAGAGACCCAGTACTTC	CASSQENQETQYF
TRBV5-1	TRBJ1-2	.	.	12	TGCGCCAGCAGCTTGGCAGACTATGGCTACACCTTC	CASSLADYGYTF
TRBV6-1	TRBJ2-3	.	.	15	TGTGCCAGCAGTGAAAGGGGGGTGAGGACAGATACGCAGTATTTT	CASSERGVRTDTQYF
TRBV30	TRBJ2-3	.	.	13	TGTGCCTGGACCCCTATGGCCAAAGCCTCAAAGTATTTT	CAWTPMAKASKYF
TRBV7-3	TRBJ2-7	TRBD2	.	15	TGTGCCAGCAGCTTAAGTCTAGCGGGAGCCGGTGAGCAGTACTTC	CASSLSLAGAGEQYF
TRBV7-8	TRBJ2-1	.	.	13	TGTGCCAGCAGCTTAGGACTAGTCAATGAGCAGTTCTTC	CASSLGLVNEQFF
TRBV7-8	TRBJ2-2	.	.	16	TGTGCCAGCAGCTTCTCAATCCCGGGAACACCCGGGGAGCTGTTTTTT	CASSFSIPGTPGELFF
TRBV5-4	TRBJ1-5	.	.	15	TGTGCCAGCAGCTTGGGAGGGGCTGGCAATCAGCCCCAGCATTTT	CASSLGGAGNQPQHF
TRBV7-2	TRBJ2-7	.	.	13	TGTGCCAGCACGGCCACAACCTCCTACGAGCAGTACTTC	CASTATTSYEQYF
TRBV4-2	TRBJ1-4	.	.	18	TGTGCCAGCAGCCAAGATCAAAGTATGAGACTGCGGGGTGAAAAACTGTTTTTT	CASSQDQSMRLRGEKLFF
TRBV7-2	TRBJ2-7	.	.	15	TGTGCCAGCAGCTCCGGGACATCTGCGCGCTACGAGCAGTACTTC	CASSSGTSARYEQYF
TRBV7-9	TRBJ2-1	.	.	15	TGTGCCAGCAGCTTATTACCGGGAAACCTCAATGAGCAGTTCTTC	CASSLLPGNLNEQFF
TRBV5-6	TRBJ1-1	.	.	15	TGTGCCAGCAGCTTGGGGACAGCTCGGTATTCTGAAGCTTTCTTT	CASSLGTARYSEAFF
TRBV6-5	TRBJ2-1	.	.	12	TGTGCCAGCAGTACTATCGGGCATGAGCAGTTCTTC	CASSTIGHEQFF
TRBV9	TRBJ2-5	.	.	15	TGTGCCAGCAGCGTGGGGTTTGATGTCGAGGAGACCCAGTACTTC	CASSVGFDVEETQYF
TRBV19	TRBJ1-2	.	.	12	TGTGCCAGTAGTCCCCGGTGGAAAGGCTACACCTTC	CASSPRWKGYTF
TRBV7-3	TRBJ2-7	.	.	13	TGTGCCAGCAGCTTAATCGCGGAGTACGAGCAGTACTTC	CASSLIAEYEQYF
TRBV27	TRBJ1-1	.	.	14	TGTGCCAGCAGTTTCCCAGGAGTCAACACTGAAGCTTTCTTT	CASSFPGVNTEAFF
TRBV19	TRBJ1-6	.	.	17	TGTGCCAGTAGGGGTCTCGGGAAATCATTAAATAATTCACCCCTCCACTTT	CASRGLGKSLNNSPLHF
TRBV9	TRBJ2-6	.	.	14	TGTGCCAGCAGCCCCACCTCCGGGGCCAACGTCCTGACTTTC	CASSPTSGANVLTF
TRBV27	TRBJ2-7	TRBD1	few	14	TGTGCCAGCGGGGGACAGACTGATTCCTACGAGCAGTACTTC	CASGGQTDSYEQYF
TRBV4-1	TRBJ2-3	.	.	16	TGCGCCAGCGGCTGGGGTAGTGTATCTAGCACAGATACGCAGTATTTT	CASGWGSVSSTDTQYF
TRBV7-2	TRBJ2-7	TRBD2	.	15	TGTGCCAGCAAGGGACTAGCGGGAGGACCCTACGAGCAGTACTTC	CASKGLAGGPYEQYF